This TCR beta chain was identified in a study of shared clonotypes between healthy human individuals. Profiled with immunoSEQ multiplex PCR; TCRdb holds only in-frame clones, not every one. The sample includes more than 2 million clones, approximately 94% of them seen just once. Positively selected for CCR7, the CD45RO-negative cells used as naive CD8 cells excluded terminally differentiated effector memory CD45RA+ cells. Findings and limits, study-wide: A small donor pool kept down the genetic and exposure-history diversity that was represented.

To note about this clone: Its specificity is unknown.

What was sequenced was naive CD8+ T cells sorted from blood. This receptor was obtained from a man younger than 35 in good health.

CDR3 nucleotide sequence: TGCAGTGCTAGATTCCAATCACCCCTCCACTTT. It yields the protein CSARFQSPLHF. The genes are TRBV20-1 and TRBJ1-6; D is undetermined. Germline CDR1 reads DFQATT; CDR2 reads SNEGSKA (reference sequence). Deletions cut 2 bases from V and 10 bases from J, with 6 bases between. The CDR3 has 11 amino acids.